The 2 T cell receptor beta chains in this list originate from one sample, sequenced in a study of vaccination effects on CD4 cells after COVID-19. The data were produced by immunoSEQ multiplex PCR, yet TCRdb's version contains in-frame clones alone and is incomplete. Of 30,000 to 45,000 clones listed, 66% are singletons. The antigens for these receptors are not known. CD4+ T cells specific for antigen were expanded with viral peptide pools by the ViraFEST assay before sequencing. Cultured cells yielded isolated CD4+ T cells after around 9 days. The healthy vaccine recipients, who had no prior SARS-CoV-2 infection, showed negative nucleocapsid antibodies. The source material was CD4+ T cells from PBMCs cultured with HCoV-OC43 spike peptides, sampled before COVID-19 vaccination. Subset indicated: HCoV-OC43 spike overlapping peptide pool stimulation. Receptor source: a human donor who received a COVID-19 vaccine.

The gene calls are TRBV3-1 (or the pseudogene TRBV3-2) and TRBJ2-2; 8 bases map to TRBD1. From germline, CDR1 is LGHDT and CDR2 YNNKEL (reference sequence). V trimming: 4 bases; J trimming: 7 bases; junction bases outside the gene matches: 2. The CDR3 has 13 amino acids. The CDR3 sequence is CASSRDRGGELFF. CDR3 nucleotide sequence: TGTGCCAGCAGCCGAGACAGGGGCGGGGAGCTGTTTTTT.

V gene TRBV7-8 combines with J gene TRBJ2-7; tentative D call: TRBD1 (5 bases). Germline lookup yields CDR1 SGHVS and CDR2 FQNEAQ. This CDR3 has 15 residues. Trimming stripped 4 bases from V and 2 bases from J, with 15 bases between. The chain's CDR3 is CASSSRQLLPYEQYF. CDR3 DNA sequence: TGTGCCAGCAGCTCTCGACAGTTGCTACCCTACGAGCAGTACTTC.